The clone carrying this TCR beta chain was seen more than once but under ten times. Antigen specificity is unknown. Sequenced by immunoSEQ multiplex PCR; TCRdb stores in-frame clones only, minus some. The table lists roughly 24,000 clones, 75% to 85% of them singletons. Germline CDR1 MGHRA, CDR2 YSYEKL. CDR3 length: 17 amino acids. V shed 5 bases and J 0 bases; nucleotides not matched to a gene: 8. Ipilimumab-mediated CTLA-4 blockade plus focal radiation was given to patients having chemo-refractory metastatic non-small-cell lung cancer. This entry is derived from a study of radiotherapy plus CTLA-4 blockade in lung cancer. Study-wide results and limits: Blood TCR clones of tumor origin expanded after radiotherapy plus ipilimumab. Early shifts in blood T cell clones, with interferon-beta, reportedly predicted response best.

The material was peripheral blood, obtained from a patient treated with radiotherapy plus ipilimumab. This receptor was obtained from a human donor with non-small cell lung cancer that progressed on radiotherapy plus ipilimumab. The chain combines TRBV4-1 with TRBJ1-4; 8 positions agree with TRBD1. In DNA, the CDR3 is TGCGCCAGCAGCAAACCGGGACAGGTTGCAACTAATGAAAAACTGTTTTTT. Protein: CASSKPGQVATNEKLFF.